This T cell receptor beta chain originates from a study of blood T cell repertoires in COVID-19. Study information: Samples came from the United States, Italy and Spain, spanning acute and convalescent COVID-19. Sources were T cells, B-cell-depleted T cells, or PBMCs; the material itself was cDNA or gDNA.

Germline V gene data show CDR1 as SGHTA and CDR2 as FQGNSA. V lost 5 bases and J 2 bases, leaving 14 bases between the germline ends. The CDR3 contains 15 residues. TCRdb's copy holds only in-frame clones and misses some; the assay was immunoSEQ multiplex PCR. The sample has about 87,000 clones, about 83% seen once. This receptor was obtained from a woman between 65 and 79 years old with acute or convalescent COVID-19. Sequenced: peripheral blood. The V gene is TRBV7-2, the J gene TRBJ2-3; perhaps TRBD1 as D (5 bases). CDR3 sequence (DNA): TGTGCCAGCAGCCAAGGGGTTCAAGTCACAGATACGCAGTATTTT. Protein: CASSQGVQVTDTQYF.